A single sample gave rise to the 14 T cell receptor beta chains below, sequenced in a study of Graves' ophthalmopathy and Graves' hyperthyroidism. RNA transcripts provided the template for amplifying TCR beta CDR3 regions. HTBI-primed RT-PCR formed the first round, and a multiplex PCR formed the second. From the multiplex PCR reads, TCRdb called clonotypes with MiXCR, one entry per CDR3 protein. Among hundreds of thousands of distinct CDR3 sequences listed, 22% were seen once. Specimen: peripheral blood. These receptors were taken from a woman younger than 35 with stable Graves' hyperthyroidism. Some clones in this sample may be carry-over from other donors' samples.

The chain recombines TRBV24-1 with TRBJ2-2, with 11 positions matching TRBD1. The CDR3 covers 16 residues. Germline trimming cut 3 bases from V and 3 bases from J; bases unmatched to any gene: 2. Germline V gene sequence: CDR1 KGHDR, CDR2 SFDVKD. DNA for the CDR3: TGTGCCACCAGTGATACGGACAGGGGGCACACCGGGGAGCTGTTTTTT. This codes for CATSDTDRGHTGELFF.

This clonotype has ten or more counts. The genes are TRBV20-1 and TRBJ2-7; TRBD2 is a possible D gene (6 bases). From germline, CDR1 is DFQATT and CDR2 SNEGSKA (reference sequence). This CDR3 has 15 amino acids. Trimming removed 6 bases at V and 3 bases at J, with 21 bases between. CDR3 sequence reads: CSAPSPRGNLYEQYF. The CDR3 DNA sequence: TGCAGTGCCCCAAGTCCCCGGGGGAACCTCTACGAGCAGTACTTC.

This clonotype was counted ten times or more. The gene calls are TRBV7-3 and TRBJ1-2; D ambiguous. The germline V gene encodes CDR1 SGHTA and CDR2 FQGTGA. The CDR3 contains 13 residues. Trimming left V 2 bases short and J 4 bases short, with 8 bases between. The CDR3 DNA reads as TGTGCCAGCAGCTTAGACGCCAGCTATGGCTACACCTTC. Protein: CASSLDASYGYTF.

This clonotype was counted ten times or more. This sequence joins TRBV6-5 and TRBJ2-7; either TRBD1 or TRBD2 may fit D (5 bases each). The CDR3 is 15 residues long. Deletions cut 0 bases from V and 2 bases from J, with 11 bases between. From germline, CDR1 is MNHEY and CDR2 SVGAGI. CDR3 in DNA: TGTGCCAGCAGTTACTCTTACGGGACCCCCTACGAGCAGTACTTC. Protein product: CASSYSYGTPYEQYF.

In this sample, this clonotype turned up many times. The chain is built from TRBV12-3 or TRBV12-4 and TRBJ2-7; unclear D gene. The V end lost 2 bases, the J end lost 3 bases, and 11 bases lay between the germline ends. CDR3 length: 14 amino acids. The CDR3 loop reads CASSLQVIGYEQYF. The CDR3, as DNA: TGTGCCAGCAGTTTACAGGTAATCGGCTACGAGCAGTACTTC.

This clonotype was recorded many times. This chain links TRBV2 with TRBJ2-5, with 9 bases identical to TRBD1. Germline assignment: CDR1 SNHLY and CDR2 FYNNEI. V lost 4 bases and J lost 4; bases outside the gene matches: 7. The CDR3 has 15 amino acids. The CDR3 protein is CASSADRGIIETQYF. As DNA, the CDR3 is TGTGCCAGCAGTGCCGACAGGGGGATAATAGAGACCCAGTACTTC.

This clonotype came up many times. The chain recombines TRBV12-3 or TRBV12-4 with TRBJ1-1, with 7 bases that match TRBD1. Trimming removed 3 bases from V and 4 bases from J; junction bases left unmatched: 5. This CDR3 spans 14 amino acids. CDR3 sequence: CASSLRDRATEAFF. In DNA form, the CDR3 reads TGTGCCAGCAGTTTGAGAGACAGGGCCACTGAAGCTTTCTTT.

This clonotype appeared many times. This chain links TRBV12-3 or TRBV12-4 with TRBJ2-5; possibly TRBD1 or TRBD2 for D (5 bases each). CDR3 length: 20 amino acids. The ends were cut back, 3 bases at V and 3 bases at J, with 29 bases in the middle. CDR3 bases: TGTGCCAGCAGTTTGGGGCCTACTAGTCGCGGTATTTGGGGAAAAGAGACCCAGTACTTC. Amino acid sequence: CASSLGPTSRGIWGKETQYF.

This clonotype was observed at least ten times. The CDR3: CAISDTVTQEGSGNTIYF. CDR3 nucleotides: TGTGCCATCAGTGATACAGTTACTCAAGAGGGCTCTGGAAACACCATATATTTT. V gene TRBV10-3 combines with J gene TRBJ1-3; D gene uncertain. The germline V and J ends were trimmed by 3 bases and 0 bases, with 18 bases remaining between them. The CDR3 sequence is 18 residues long. Germline lookup yields CDR1 ENHRY and CDR2 SYGVKD.

This chain connects TRBV11-2 to TRBJ2-2; D remains unclear. V was cut by 3 bases and J by 6 bases, with 11 bases left in between. Germline CDR1 is SGHAT and CDR2 is FQNNGV. CDR3 length: 14 residues. The CDR3, as DNA: TGTGCCAGCAGCTTCGAAAATATGGCCGGGGAGCTGTTTTTT. Translation: CASSFENMAGELFF.

This clonotype was counted ten times or more. The CDR3 DNA reads TGTGCCAGCAGCTTAACGGGACAATCCGGAGATACGCAGTATTTT. This encodes CASSLTGQSGDTQYF. The V call is TRBV7-3, the J call TRBJ2-3; D possibly corresponds to TRBD1 (6 bases). The germline CDR1 and CDR2 sequences are SGHTA and FQGTGA. V dropped 0 bases and J dropped 5 bases, with 12 bases sitting between them. This CDR3 has 15 amino acids.

This clonotype showed up many times. This rearrangement joins TRBV7-2 to TRBJ2-5; 10 nucleotides match TRBD2. The germline V gene encodes CDR1 SGHTA and CDR2 FQGNSA. Trimming cost V 5 bases and J 5 bases; bases outside gene matches: 11. The CDR3 runs 16 residues. CDR3 region: CASSRRAGGGGETQYF. The DNA for the CDR3 is TGTGCCAGCAGCCGAAGAGCGGGAGGGGGTGGGGAGACCCAGTACTTC.

This clonotype showed up many times. The chain is built from TRBV19 and TRBJ1-2; tentatively, D is TRBD1 (5 bases). The ends were cut back, 1 base at V and 3 bases at J, with 12 bases in the middle. The CDR3 covers 15 residues. CDR1 is LNHDA, CDR2 SQIVND, per germline (reference sequence). CDR3: CASSIAGQGYYGYTF. Here the CDR3 DNA reads TGTGCCAGTAGTATAGCTGGGCAGGGATACTATGGCTACACCTTC.

This clonotype occurred many times. The J gene is TRBJ1-2, the V gene TRBV5-1; TRBD1 matches at 8 bases. Germline V gene lookup returns CDR1 SGHRS and CDR2 YFSETQ. The CDR3 spans 15 residues. Losses at the gene ends were 3 bases for V and 4 bases for J; bases not matched to a gene: 8. CDR3 loop: CASSSGQGDLYGYTF. CDR3 DNA: TGCGCCAGCAGCTCTGGACAGGGAGACCTCTATGGCTACACCTTC.